These 15 T cell receptor beta chains share one sample of origin, sequenced in a study of T-cell memory formation after mild COVID-19. MiXCR was run by TCRdb on the 5' RACE reads, yielding one entry per CDR3 protein. The table includes under 200,000 distinct CDR3 sequences, under 14% detected once. The sequencing sample was made of PBMCs or a T cell subset sorted from them (not recorded which). The receptor set was obtained from a man between 18 and 29 years old who had mild COVID-19 (a few samples of this study predate the infection). Cell type and time point are not known.

This clonotype was counted only a few times. The chain couples TRBV4-1 to TRBJ1-5; 7 nucleotides agree with TRBD1. The length of the CDR3 is 19 residues. J gave up 3 bases and V 1 base, and 15 bases lay outside the gene matches. Germline CDR1 is MGHRA and CDR2 is YSYEKL. The CDR3, as DNA: TGCGCCAGCAGCCAAGGGCTCGTGGGACAGAGAAGGTCCAATCAGCCCCAGCATTTT. Its translation is CASSQGLVGQRRSNQPQHF.

This chain links TRBV18 with TRBJ2-3; no clear D. Germline V lookup: CDR1 KGHSH, CDR2 LQKENI. CDR3 length equals 13 residues. The V end lost 6 bases, the J end lost 4 bases, and 11 bases lay between the germline ends. Here the CDR3 DNA reads TGTGCCAGCTCCCCTCGTCGGTCAGATACGCAGTATTTT. Residues: CASSPRRSDTQYF.

This clonotype was counted a few times. The J gene is TRBJ1-5, the V gene TRBV7-9; D not certain. Trimming took off 5 bases at V and 4 bases at J, with 9 bases between the two ends. CDR3 length equals 13 residues. The V gene's germline CDR1 is SEHNR and CDR2 FQNEAQ (reference sequence). The CDR3 bases are TGTGCCAGCAGCACAGCCTTTAATCAGCCCCAGCATTTT. Amino acids: CASSTAFNQPQHF.

The chain employs TRBV9 and TRBJ1-2, with a weak D call TRBD1 (6 bases). V was trimmed by 2 bases and J by 5 bases, leaving 13 bases between them. CDR3 length: 14 residues. CDR1 is SGDLS and CDR2 is YYNGEE in the germline V gene. CDR3 in amino acids: CASSVHQGMYGYTF. The CDR3 DNA reads TGTGCCAGCAGCGTTCATCAGGGGATGTATGGCTACACCTTC.

The V gene is TRBV7-2, the J gene TRBJ2-4; D may be TRBD1 or TRBD2 (5 bases each). V was pared by 1 base and J by 1 base, with 8 bases between. Germline V lookup: CDR1 SGHTA, CDR2 FQGNSA. This CDR3 comprises 15 residues. The CDR3 sequence: CASSLVWGAKNIQYF. CDR3 DNA sequence: TGTGCCAGCAGCTTAGTATGGGGGGCCAAAAACATTCAGTACTTC.

Only a few counts were recorded for this clonotype. This chain joins TRBV4-3 and TRBJ2-7; no clear D. Between the trimmed V and J ends, which lost 4 bases and 0 bases, there was a span of 13 bases. Germline CDR1 and CDR2: LGHNA and YSLEER. The CDR3 runs to 15 residues. CDR3 sequence: CASSREGRSSYEQYV. The CDR3 coding sequence is TGCGCCAGCAGCCGCGAAGGACGGAGCTCCTACGAGCAGTACGTC.

Here the CDR3 DNA reads TGTGCCAGCTCACCACCGGCCAACAATGAGCAGTTCTTC. Amino acid sequence: CASSPPANNEQFF. The genes are TRBV18 and TRBJ2-1; unclear D gene. Trimming cost V 0 bases and J 5 bases, with 5 bases left between them. Germline V CDR1 and CDR2: KGHSH, LQKENI. This CDR3 is 13 amino acids long.

The chain combines TRBV4-2 with TRBJ1-2; TRBD1 agrees at 9 bases. Germline trimming cut 0 bases from V and 0 bases from J; bases unmatched to any gene: 5. The CDR3 is made up of 17 amino acids. CDR1 and CDR2 (germline): LGHNA, YNFKEQ. The CDR3 DNA follows: TGTGCCAGCAGCCAAGATGAGAGGACAGGGGCTAACTATGGCTACACCTTC. As protein: CASSQDERTGANYGYTF.

This clonotype was observed a handful of times. V usage is TRBV5-1 and J usage is TRBJ2-3; D is possibly TRBD1 (5 bases). The CDR3 runs to 14 residues. Trimming took 4 bases from V and 2 from J, leaving 11 bases between them. The germline V gene has CDR1 SGHRS and CDR2 YFSETQ. The CDR3 protein is CASSIDSNTDTQYF. For the CDR3, the DNA is TGCGCCAGCAGCATCGACAGCAACACAGATACGCAGTATTTT.

Only a few counts were recorded for this clonotype. This chain joins TRBV19 and TRBJ1-1, with D perhaps matching TRBD1 (6 bases). Trimming shortened V by 3 bases and J by 5 bases, and 16 bases separated the two germline ends. Germline V gene sequence: CDR1 LNHDA, CDR2 SQIVND (reference sequence). This CDR3 region has 15 residues. Here the CDR3 reads CASSMVGGLWTEAFF. The CDR3 DNA sequence: TGTGCCAGTAGTATGGTCGGGGGCTTGTGGACTGAAGCTTTCTTT.

This clonotype came up many times. V is TRBV5-1 and J is TRBJ2-7, with 9 bases fitting TRBD2. This CDR3 has 15 residues. V lost 8 bases, J lost 4 bases, and 13 bases stayed unmatched. Germline loops: CDR1 SGHRS, CDR2 YFSETQ. Here the CDR3 DNA reads TGCGCCAGTGGAGGTCAGCGGGGGGCGGCGTACGAGCAGTACTTC. Protein sequence: CASGGQRGAAYEQYF.

This clonotype has just a few counts. The rearrangement uses TRBV7-8 and TRBJ2-7, with D possibly TRBD1 on 6 matching bases. The CDR3 loop spans 13 amino acids. CDR1 SGHVS and CDR2 FQNEAQ come from the germline V gene. Trimming removed 5 bases from V and 6 bases from J, with 14 bases in between. DNA for the CDR3: TGTGCCAGCAGCCAGGACACAGGGAGCGAGCAGTACGTC. Protein: CASSQDTGSEQYV.

This chain uses TRBV6-5 with TRBJ1-5; the match to TRBD1 covers 8 bases. The V gene end was trimmed by 5 bases and the J gene end by 1 base; junction bases not matched to a gene: 1. There are 14 residues in the CDR3. The germline gives CDR1 MNHEY, CDR2 SVGAGI. In DNA, the CDR3 is TGTGCCAGCAGTGGACAGGGAAGCAATCAGCCCCAGCATTTT. Its protein is CASSGQGSNQPQHF.

The CDR3 region has the DNA TGTGCCAGCAGTATCGAGGCCAGCACCGGGGAGCTGTTTTTT. Amino acids: CASSIEASTGELFF. The gene calls are TRBV2 and TRBJ2-2; no clear D. CDR1 and CDR2 from the germline V gene are SNHLY and FYNNEI. Trimming shortened V by 5 bases and J by 4 bases, and 11 bases separated the two germline ends. CDR3 length: 14 residues.

This clonotype came up a few times. V usage is TRBV10-3 and J usage is TRBJ2-7, with 8 bases matching TRBD2. V dropped 5 bases and J dropped 6; count of bases not matched to a gene: 12. CDR1 and CDR2 from the germline V gene are ENHRY and SYGVKD. The length of the CDR3 is 15 residues. DNA of the CDR3: TGTGCCATCAGTCAACTAGCGGCCCCGTTCTCCGAGCAGTACGTC. Translation gives CAISQLAAPFSEQYV.